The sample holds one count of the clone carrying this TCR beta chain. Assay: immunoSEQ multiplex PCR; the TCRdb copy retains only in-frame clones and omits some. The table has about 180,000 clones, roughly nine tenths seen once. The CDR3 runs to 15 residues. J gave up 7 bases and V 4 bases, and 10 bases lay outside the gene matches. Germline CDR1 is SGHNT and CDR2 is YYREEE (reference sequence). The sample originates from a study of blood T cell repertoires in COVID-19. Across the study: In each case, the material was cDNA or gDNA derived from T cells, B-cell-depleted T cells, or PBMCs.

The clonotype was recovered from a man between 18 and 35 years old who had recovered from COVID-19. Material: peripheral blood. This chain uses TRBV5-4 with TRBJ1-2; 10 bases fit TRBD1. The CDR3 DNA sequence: TGTGCCAGCAGCGCGACAGGGGGCTTTTCGGGTGGCTACACCTTC. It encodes CASSATGGFSGGYTF.